This is a list of T cell receptor beta chains from one sample in a study of T cell responses to AZD1222 COVID-19 vaccine. TCRdb's table, derived via immunoSEQ multiplex PCR, lists solely in-frame clones and lacks some. This sample has about 100,000 clones, with about 90% found just once. This specimen consisted of peripheral blood, obtained on day 0 of AZD1222 vaccination. These TCRs come from an adult in good health. CDR3s include the opening cysteine and the closing phenylalanine or tryptophan. D genes are given only for firm matches. Some rows have no size entry. The others give once, few or many, or a class for an expanded clone.

D gene	clone size	V gene	J gene	CDR3 protein	CDR3 DNA
NA	NA	TRBV28	TRBJ2-1	CASSSAESRGGSLYEQFF	TGTGCCAGCAGTTCGGCCGAGTCCCGAGGGGGGAGCCTTTATGAGCAGTTCTTC
TRBD2	NA	TRBV5-1	TRBJ2-1	CASSLWTRTGSSYNEQFF	TGCGCCAGCAGCTTGTGGACTAGAACCGGGTCCTCCTACAATGAGCAGTTCTTC
NA	NA	TRBV30	TRBJ1-1	CAWSVEGDTEAFF	TGTGCCTGGAGTGTAGAAGGGGACACTGAAGCTTTCTTT
NA	NA	TRBV11-3	TRBJ1-1	CASSLRGGYTEAFF	TGTGCCAGCAGCTTACGGGGCGGATACACTGAAGCTTTCTTT
NA	NA	TRBV12-3/TRBV12-4	TRBJ1-5	CASSSQGSQPQHF	TGTGCCAGCAGTTCACAGGGCAGCCAGCCCCAGCATTTT
NA	NA	TRBV27	TRBJ1-1	CASSARTGNTEAFF	TGTGCCAGCAGTGCCCGGACGGGGAACACTGAAGCTTTCTTT
NA	NA	TRBV6-5	TRBJ1-1	CATGAGDPNTEAFF	TGTGCCACCGGGGCCGGGGACCCGAACACTGAAGCTTTCTTT
NA	NA	TRBV6-1	TRBJ1-2	CASSEAPFSRYGYTF	TGTGCCAGCAGTGAAGCTCCGTTTTCTCGATATGGCTACACCTTC
TRBD2	NA	TRBV6-1	TRBJ2-3	CASSGGAGGATDTQYF	TGTGCCAGCAGTGGGGGAGCGGGAGGGGCCACAGATACGCAGTATTTT
NA	NA	TRBV29-1	TRBJ2-1	CSVVAETYNEQFF	TGCAGCGTTGTGGCAGAGACCTACAATGAGCAGTTCTTC
NA	NA	TRBV2	TRBJ1-2	CASSALGAVYGYTF	TGTGCCAGCAGCGCCCTGGGGGCCGTCTATGGCTACACCTTC
TRBD1	NA	TRBV27	TRBJ2-2	CASSSGQGGTGELFF	TGTGCCAGCAGTTCGGGACAGGGTGGAACCGGGGAGCTGTTTTTT
TRBD1	NA	TRBV28	TRBJ1-4	CASRAGTGGSANEKLFF	TGTGCCAGCAGGGCCGGGACAGGGGGATCAGCTAATGAAAAACTGTTTTTT
TRBD2	NA	TRBV6-4	TRBJ2-1	CASSEEAGGPTNEQFF	TGTGCCAGCAGTGAGGAGGCGGGAGGGCCAACGAATGAGCAGTTCTTC
TRBD2	once	TRBV5-6	TRBJ2-5	CASSRAGAETQYF	TGTGCCAGCAGCCGAGCGGGAGCAGAGACCCAGTACTTC
TRBD1	NA	TRBV18	TRBJ2-7	CASSPFGTGSSYEQYF	TGTGCCAGCTCACCATTTGGGACAGGGAGCTCCTACGAGCAGTACTTC
TRBD1	NA	TRBV19	TRBJ1-3	CASGGTGSSSGNTIYF	TGTGCCAGTGGAGGGACAGGATCTTCCTCTGGAAACACCATATATTTT
NA	NA	TRBV27	TRBJ2-3	CASSSPRTVTDTQYF	TGTGCCAGCAGTTCTCCTAGGACTGTAACAGATACGCAGTATTTT
NA	NA	TRBV28	TRBJ1-2	CASMPATNYGYTF	TGTGCCAGCATGCCAGCAACTAACTATGGCTACACCTTC
NA	NA	TRBV28	TRBJ1-2	CASSQQGNGYTF	TGTGCCAGCAGCCAACAGGGAAATGGCTACACCTTC
NA	NA	TRBV19	TRBJ1-4	CASSVRDTRKLFF	TGTGCCAGTAGTGTCCGGGACACCCGAAAACTGTTTTTT
NA	NA	TRBV28	TRBJ1-5	CASSDTVTDSNQPQHF	TGTGCCAGCAGTGATACAGTAACCGATAGCAATCAGCCCCAGCATTTT
NA	NA	TRBV30	TRBJ1-6	CAWSGRNNSPLHF	TGTGCCTGGAGCGGCAGGAATAATTCACCCCTCCACTTT
NA	NA	TRBV28	TRBJ1-2	CASSWGHRSYGYTF	TGTGCCAGCAGTTGGGGACACAGGAGCTATGGCTACACCTTC
NA	NA	TRBV2	TRBJ2-1	CASSESAGSYEQFF	TGTGCCAGCAGTGAAAGCGCAGGGTCCTATGAGCAGTTCTTC
NA	NA	TRBV28	TRBJ2-3	CASRGSTDTQYF	TGTGCCAGCAGAGGGAGCACAGATACGCAGTATTTT
NA	NA	TRBV18	TRBJ1-1	CASSPTVGETEAFF	TGTGCCAGCTCACCTACAGTGGGGGAAACTGAAGCTTTCTTT